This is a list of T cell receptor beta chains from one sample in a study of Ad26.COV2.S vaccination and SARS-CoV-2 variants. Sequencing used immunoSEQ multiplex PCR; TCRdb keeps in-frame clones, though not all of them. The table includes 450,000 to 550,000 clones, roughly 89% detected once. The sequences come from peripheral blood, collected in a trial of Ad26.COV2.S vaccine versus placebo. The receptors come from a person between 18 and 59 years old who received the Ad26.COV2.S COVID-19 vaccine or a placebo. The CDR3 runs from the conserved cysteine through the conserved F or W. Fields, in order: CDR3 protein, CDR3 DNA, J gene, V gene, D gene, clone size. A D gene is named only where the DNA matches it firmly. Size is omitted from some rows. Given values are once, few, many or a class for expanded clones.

cdr3_aa: CASSLASYQETQYF; cdr3_nt: TGTGCCAGCAGCTTAGCGAGTTACCAAGAGACCCAGTACTTC; j_call: TRBJ2-5; v_call: TRBV7-2; d_call: -; clone_size: -
cdr3_aa: CAWSGTTNQPQHF; cdr3_nt: TGTGCCTGGAGTGGGACAACGAATCAGCCCCAGCATTTT; j_call: TRBJ1-5; v_call: TRBV30; d_call: -; clone_size: -
cdr3_aa: CASGGRPYGYTF; cdr3_nt: TGTGCATCTGGGGGGCGCCCCTATGGCTACACCTTC; j_call: TRBJ1-2; v_call: TRBV6-6; d_call: -; clone_size: -
cdr3_aa: CASSLIPGSNQPQHF; cdr3_nt: TGTGCCAGCAGTTTAATCCCTGGTAGCAATCAGCCCCAGCATTTT; j_call: TRBJ1-5; v_call: TRBV27; d_call: -; clone_size: -
cdr3_aa: CASSYGGAGSGKETQYF; cdr3_nt: TGTGCCAGCAGTTACGGAGGGGCTGGTAGCGGTAAAGAGACCCAGTACTTC; j_call: TRBJ2-5; v_call: TRBV6-2/TRBV6-3; d_call: -; clone_size: -
cdr3_aa: CASRETSTDTQYF; cdr3_nt: TGTGCCAGCAGGGAGACTAGCACAGATACGCAGTATTTT; j_call: TRBJ2-3; v_call: TRBV27; d_call: -; clone_size: -
cdr3_aa: CASSPIFISGGALTGELFF; cdr3_nt: TGTGCCAGCTCACCAATCTTTATAAGCGGCGGGGCCCTCACCGGGGAGCTGTTTTTT; j_call: TRBJ2-2; v_call: TRBV18; d_call: -; clone_size: -
cdr3_aa: CASSETATGNTIYF; cdr3_nt: TGTGCCAGCAGTGAGACAGCTACTGGAAACACCATATATTTT; j_call: TRBJ1-3; v_call: TRBV25-1; d_call: -; clone_size: -
cdr3_aa: CSVGRQGFGYTF; cdr3_nt: TGCAGCGTTGGTCGGCAGGGCTTTGGCTACACCTTC; j_call: TRBJ1-2; v_call: TRBV29-1; d_call: -; clone_size: -
cdr3_aa: CASSPLAGVETQYF; cdr3_nt: TGTGCCAGCAGCCCACTAGCGGGAGTTGAAACGCAGTATTTT; j_call: TRBJ2-3; v_call: TRBV3-1/TRBV3-2; d_call: TRBD2; clone_size: -
cdr3_aa: CAIRIGTGMNTEAFF; cdr3_nt: TGTGCCATCAGGATCGGGACAGGGATGAACACTGAAGCTTTCTTT; j_call: TRBJ1-1; v_call: TRBV10-3; d_call: TRBD1; clone_size: -
cdr3_aa: CASSFGGANVLTF; cdr3_nt: TGTGCCAGCAGCTTTGGTGGGGCCAACGTCCTGACTTTC; j_call: TRBJ2-6; v_call: TRBV7-9; d_call: -; clone_size: -
cdr3_aa: CASSPHPQSNTEAFF; cdr3_nt: TGTGCCAGCTCACCCCATCCACAAAGCAACACTGAAGCTTTCTTT; j_call: TRBJ1-1; v_call: TRBV18; d_call: -; clone_size: -
cdr3_aa: CASIKTPEDYGYTF; cdr3_nt: TGTGCCAGCATCAAAACGCCCGAGGACTATGGCTACACCTTC; j_call: TRBJ1-2; v_call: TRBV7-2; d_call: -; clone_size: -
cdr3_aa: CASSQDILAGTNTGELFF; cdr3_nt: TGCGCCAGCAGCCAAGATATCCTAGCGGGAACGAACACCGGGGAGCTGTTTTTT; j_call: TRBJ2-2; v_call: TRBV4-1; d_call: TRBD2; clone_size: -
cdr3_aa: CASSSDRTNEKLFF; cdr3_nt: TGTGCCAGCAGCTCGGACAGGACTAATGAAAAACTGTTTTTT; j_call: TRBJ1-4; v_call: TRBV12-1; d_call: -; clone_size: -
cdr3_aa: CASTYIMQGELFF; cdr3_nt: TGTGCCAGCACTTATATAATGCAAGGGGAGCTGTTTTTT; j_call: TRBJ2-2; v_call: TRBV12-3/TRBV12-4; d_call: -; clone_size: once
cdr3_aa: CASSRGSTDTQYF; cdr3_nt: TGTGCCAGCAGCCGGGGGAGCACAGATACGCAGTATTTT; j_call: TRBJ2-3; v_call: TRBV7-3; d_call: -; clone_size: -
cdr3_aa: CASSWTDTGNTIYF; cdr3_nt: TGTGCCAGCAGTTGGACAGACACTGGAAACACCATATATTTT; j_call: TRBJ1-3; v_call: TRBV6-2/TRBV6-3; d_call: -; clone_size: -
cdr3_aa: CASSYASGVPSIQYF; cdr3_nt: TGTGCCAGCAGTTACGCTTCGGGAGTACCCAGCATTCAGTACTTC; j_call: TRBJ2-4; v_call: TRBV6-5; d_call: -; clone_size: -
cdr3_aa: CASSLRLAQGPDTQYF; cdr3_nt: TGTGCCAGCAGCCTAAGACTAGCCCAAGGTCCAGATACGCAGTATTTT; j_call: TRBJ2-3; v_call: TRBV3-1/TRBV3-2; d_call: TRBD2; clone_size: -
cdr3_aa: CASSLTGRGPGYGYTF; cdr3_nt: TGTGCCAGCAGCTTAACTGGGAGGGGGCCCGGCTATGGCTACACCTTC; j_call: TRBJ1-2; v_call: TRBV7-9; d_call: TRBD1; clone_size: -
cdr3_aa: CSVGPGEKNEQYF; cdr3_nt: TGCAGCGTTGGTCCGGGGGAGAAGAACGAGCAGTACTTC; j_call: TRBJ2-7; v_call: TRBV29-1; d_call: -; clone_size: -
cdr3_aa: CASSILAGGRTGELFF; cdr3_nt: TGTGCCAGTAGTATTCTAGCGGGGGGGCGCACCGGGGAGCTGTTTTTT; j_call: TRBJ2-2; v_call: TRBV19; d_call: TRBD2; clone_size: -
cdr3_aa: CASSLSTSGGSMSSYEQYF; cdr3_nt: TGCGCCAGCAGCTTATCCACTAGCGGGGGGTCGATGAGCTCCTACGAGCAGTACTTC; j_call: TRBJ2-7; v_call: TRBV5-1; d_call: TRBD2; clone_size: -
cdr3_aa: CASSPDRENYGYTF; cdr3_nt: TGTGCCAGCAGCCCCGACCGGGAGAACTATGGCTACACCTTC; j_call: TRBJ1-2; v_call: TRBV7-2; d_call: -; clone_size: -
cdr3_aa: CASSPGGAGATDTQYF; cdr3_nt: TGTGCCAGCAGCCCCGGCGGGGCGGGGGCCACAGATACGCAGTATTTT; j_call: TRBJ2-3; v_call: TRBV7-2; d_call: -; clone_size: -
cdr3_aa: CASSLTVNQPQHF; cdr3_nt: TGTGCCAGCAGCTTAACGGTTAATCAGCCCCAGCATTTT; j_call: TRBJ1-5; v_call: TRBV7-2; d_call: -; clone_size: few
cdr3_aa: CASSLRAANTEAFF; cdr3_nt: TGCGCCAGCAGCTTGAGGGCGGCGAACACTGAAGCTTTCTTT; j_call: TRBJ1-1; v_call: TRBV5-1; d_call: -; clone_size: -
cdr3_aa: CASSLRRGGTDTQYF; cdr3_nt: TGTGCCAGCAGTTTACGCCGGGGTGGGACAGATACGCAGTATTTT; j_call: TRBJ2-3; v_call: TRBV27; d_call: -; clone_size: -
cdr3_aa: CASSPPHPLAEQIKYF; cdr3_nt: TGTGCCAGCTCACCACCTCATCCCCTAGCGGAACAGATAAAGTATTTT; j_call: TRBJ2-3; v_call: TRBV18; d_call: TRBD2; clone_size: -
cdr3_aa: CASSSLRVQQFF; cdr3_nt: TGTGCCAGCAGCTCGCTCCGGGTCCAACAGTTCTTC; j_call: TRBJ2-1; v_call: TRBV11-2; d_call: -; clone_size: once
cdr3_aa: CASSLGGVEVEQFF; cdr3_nt: TGTGCCAGCAGCTTAGGGGGTGTGGAGGTCGAGCAGTTCTTC; j_call: TRBJ2-1; v_call: TRBV7-9; d_call: -; clone_size: -
cdr3_aa: CASAPGGFNEQFF; cdr3_nt: TGTGCCAGCGCCCCGGGGGGTTTCAATGAGCAGTTCTTC; j_call: TRBJ2-1; v_call: TRBV7-3; d_call: TRBD2; clone_size: -
cdr3_aa: CASSLEGRAGNQPQHF; cdr3_nt: TGTGCCAGCAGCTTAGAAGGCAGGGCGGGAAATCAGCCCCAGCATTTT; j_call: TRBJ1-5; v_call: TRBV7-2; d_call: -; clone_size: -
cdr3_aa: CSASESAGVTEAFF; cdr3_nt: TGCAGTGCTAGTGAATCCGCAGGGGTGACTGAAGCTTTCTTT; j_call: TRBJ1-1; v_call: TRBV20-1; d_call: -; clone_size: -
cdr3_aa: CASGRELTDTQYF; cdr3_nt: TGTGCCAGCGGGCGGGAGTTGACGGATACGCAGTATTTT; j_call: TRBJ2-3; v_call: TRBV7-3; d_call: TRBD2; clone_size: -
cdr3_aa: CASSLNSKETQYF; cdr3_nt: TGTGCCAGCAGCTTAAACTCGAAAGAGACCCAGTACTTC; j_call: TRBJ2-5; v_call: TRBV7-3; d_call: -; clone_size: few
cdr3_aa: CASSPGQGRDYEQYF; cdr3_nt: TGTGCCAGCAGTCCAGGACAGGGTAGGGACTACGAGCAGTACTTC; j_call: TRBJ2-7; v_call: TRBV27; d_call: TRBD1; clone_size: once
cdr3_aa: CASRPQGGIEKLFF; cdr3_nt: TGTGCCAGCAGGCCTCAGGGCGGGATTGAAAAACTGTTTTTT; j_call: TRBJ1-4; v_call: TRBV7-9; d_call: -; clone_size: -
cdr3_aa: CASSLGLGHYNEQFF; cdr3_nt: TGTGCCAGCAGCTTAGGACTAGGTCACTACAATGAGCAGTTCTTC; j_call: TRBJ2-1; v_call: TRBV7-6; d_call: -; clone_size: -
cdr3_aa: CATFGGGQETQYF; cdr3_nt: TGTGCCACCTTTGGCGGGGGGCAAGAGACCCAGTACTTC; j_call: TRBJ2-5; v_call: TRBV10-3; d_call: TRBD2; clone_size: -
cdr3_aa: CASSIGVFLDLQETQYF; cdr3_nt: TGTGCCAGTAGTATCGGAGTTTTTTTAGACTTACAAGAGACCCAGTACTTC; j_call: TRBJ2-5; v_call: TRBV19; d_call: -; clone_size: -